The next 21 T cell receptor beta chains were all read from a single sample in a study of T cells after yellow fever vaccination. TCRdb analysed the 5' RACE reads with MiXCR anew, one entry per CDR3 protein. The data contain around 550,000 distinct CDR3 sequences, less than 20% of them singletons. Sequenced material: PBMCs, taken 15 days after the yellow fever booster vaccination. The receptors were sampled from a man aged 25 to 40 who received the YFV17D yellow fever vaccine.

The chain couples TRBV12-3 or TRBV12-4 to TRBJ1-3, with 7 positions matching TRBD1. The CDR3 contains 15 residues. Losses at the gene ends were 8 bases for V and 0 bases for J; bases not matched to a gene: 7. For the CDR3, the DNA is TGTGCCAGCGAGACAGGGTCATACTCTGGAAACACCATATATTTT. The encoded protein is CASETGSYSGNTIYF.

The chain uses TRBV20-1 and TRBJ1-6, with no clear D. The CDR3 contains 15 residues. CDR1 and CDR2 (germline): DFQATT, SNEGSKA (reference sequence). Trimming shortened V by 4 bases and J by 7 bases, and 17 bases separated the two germline ends. CDR3 nucleotide sequence: TGCAGTGCTATTCCGTATCTAGGACCAAATTCACCCCTCCACTTT. This codes for CSAIPYLGPNSPLHF.

This clonotype came up a few times. V gene TRBV27 combines with J gene TRBJ2-3, with unresolved D. Trimming pared 2 bases from V and 11 bases from J, leaving 11 bases between. CDR1 is MNHEY, CDR2 SMNVEV, per germline (reference sequence). CDR3 length: 12 amino acids. As DNA, the CDR3 is TGTGCCAGCAGTTTAGACGGCTCAAGGCAGTATTTT. Translating it yields CASSLDGSRQYF.

The chain has TRBV28 and TRBJ2-2; 8 positions match TRBD2. The CDR3 totals 16 residues. Germline assignment: CDR1 MDHEN and CDR2 SYDVKM. With V trimmed by 6 bases and J by 6 bases, 12 bases remained unmatched. DNA for the CDR3: TGTGCCAGCAGGGGACTCCGGGGGGGCAACTCCGGGGAGCTGTTTTTT. It encodes CASRGLRGGNSGELFF.

This clonotype was found a few times. This chain connects TRBV12-3 or TRBV12-4 to TRBJ2-1; no firm D call. The CDR3 is 15 residues long. V was cut by 3 bases and J by 10 bases, with 19 bases left in between. The CDR3 protein is CASSLSARPYLEQFF. The CDR3 DNA reads TGTGCCAGCAGTTTGTCGGCTAGGCCCTATTTGGAGCAGTTCTTC.

The rearrangement joins TRBV20-1 to TRBJ1-1; D call uncertain. With 0 bases removed from V and 1 base from J, the gap between germline ends came to 9 bases. Germline values: CDR1 DFQATT, CDR2 SNEGSKA (reference sequence). The CDR3 is made up of 14 amino acids. CDR3 nucleotide sequence: TGCAGTGCTAGAGAGCCTGCGGGGAACACTGAAGCTTTCTTT. Translated: CSAREPAGNTEAFF.

The sample holds a few counts of this clonotype. CDR3 sequence (DNA): TGTGCCAGCAGTAGACTAGCGGGAGTGGGTGAGCAGTACTTC. The encoded protein is CASSRLAGVGEQYF. The chain recombines TRBV25-1 with TRBJ2-7, with 12 bases aligning to TRBD2. Looked up from germline, CDR1 is MGHDK and CDR2 is SYGVNS. With V trimmed by 5 bases and J by 7 bases, 6 bases remained unmatched. This CDR3 spans 14 amino acids.

This clonotype has more than one count but fewer than ten. The V gene is TRBV6-2 or TRBV6-3, the J gene TRBJ2-2, with 7 nucleotides matching TRBD1. V trimming: 6 bases; J trimming: 5 bases; junction bases outside the gene matches: 6. Germline V lookup: CDR1 MNHEY, CDR2 SVGEGT. The CDR3 totals 14 residues. CDR3 DNA sequence: TGTGCCAGCAGAAAGACAGGGTCTACCGGGGAGCTGTTTTTT. Translating gives CASRKTGSTGELFF.

This clonotype has a count of ten or more. The chain couples TRBV3-1 to TRBJ2-3; 10 positions agree with TRBD1. Germline CDR1 is LGHDT and CDR2 is YNNKEL (reference sequence). Trimming removed 1 base from V and 14 bases from J; junction bases left unmatched: 12. CDR3 length: 15 amino acids. CDR3 in amino acids: CASSQGLTGGRTWYF. CDR3 nucleotides: TGTGCCAGCAGCCAAGGATTGACAGGGGGCCGGACTTGGTATTTT.

The gene calls are TRBV30 and TRBJ2-7, with a tentative D call TRBD2 (5 bases). V dropped 4 bases and J dropped 6 bases, with 10 bases sitting between them. In germline, CDR1 is GTSNPN, CDR2 SVGIG (reference sequence). This CDR3 comprises 11 residues. CDR3 in amino acids: CAWNNGVEQYF. The CDR3 region has the DNA TGTGCCTGGAACAACGGGGTCGAGCAGTACTTC. Variable domain in full (rest from reference TRBV30 and TRBJ2-7): SQTIHQWPATLVQPVGSPLSLECTVEGTSNPNLYWYRQAAGRGLQLLFYSVGIGQISSEVPQNLSASRPQDRQFILSSKKLLLSDSGFYLCAWNNGVEQYFGPGTRLTVT.

This clonotype was detected only a few times. This rearrangement joins TRBV7-2 to TRBJ2-3, with TRBD2 matching 10 bases. V was clipped by 5 bases and J by 6 bases; unmatched bases: 5. CDR3 length: 14 amino acids. The germline V gene has CDR1 SGHTA and CDR2 FQGNSA. Written as DNA, the CDR3 is TGTGCCAGCAGCCTACAGCGGGGGGGGGATACGCAGTATTTT. Protein sequence: CASSLQRGGDTQYF.

This clonotype came up a few times. The V gene is TRBV29-1, the J gene TRBJ2-4; 7 nucleotides agree with TRBD2. Germline V gives CDR1 SQVTM, CDR2 ANQGSEA. Trimming at V came to 7 bases and at J to 9 bases, leaving 12 bases not matched to a gene. The CDR3 has 13 residues. CDR3 in amino acids: CSAAERGPGIQYF. The DNA of the CDR3 is TGCAGCGCCGCCGAGCGGGGCCCAGGCATTCAGTACTTC.

This clonotype was observed a few times. The chain uses TRBV15 and TRBJ2-3; 7 nucleotides align to TRBD1. Germline V gives CDR1 LNHNV, CDR2 YYDKDF (reference sequence). This CDR3 is 17 amino acids long. The junction had 7 bases not matched to a gene; V was cut back by 0 bases and J by 1 base. This CDR3 reads CATSREIPGTGTDTQYF. CDR3 coding DNA: TGTGCCACCAGCAGAGAGATCCCCGGGACAGGCACAGATACGCAGTATTTT.

This clonotype has only a few counts. V and J are TRBV5-1 and TRBJ2-4, with D unclear. CDR1 and CDR2 from the germline V gene are SGHRS and YFSETQ. The CDR3 is 16 residues long. V gave up 0 bases and J gave up 2 bases, with 12 bases separating them. CDR3 sequence reads: CASSLDPGGSKNIQYF. The CDR3 coding sequence is TGCGCCAGCAGCTTGGACCCCGGTGGTTCCAAAAACATTCAGTACTTC.

The V and J genes are TRBV6-5 and TRBJ2-3, with TRBD2 matching over 10 bases. Trimming removed 4 bases from V and 6 bases from J; junction bases left unmatched: 10. The germline V gene has CDR1 MNHEY and CDR2 SVGAGI. The CDR3 has 16 residues. The CDR3 spells CASSFSGLAQADTQYF. CDR3 sequence (DNA): TGTGCCAGCAGTTTCTCGGGACTAGCGCAGGCGGATACGCAGTATTTT.

CDR3 in amino acids: CASSNQERLETQYF. In DNA form, the CDR3 reads TGTGCCAGCAGCAACCAGGAGAGGCTTGAGACCCAGTACTTC. The chain uses TRBV11-2 and TRBJ2-5; D not certain. This CDR3 has 14 amino acids. The V gene lost 5 bases and the J gene lost 5 bases, with 15 bases spanning the gap. The germline V gene has CDR1 SGHAT and CDR2 FQNNGV.

This clonotype has just a few counts. This chain links TRBV7-9 with TRBJ2-7, with D unclear. CDR3 length: 14 residues. Trimming stripped 5 bases from V and 2 bases from J, with 13 bases between. From germline, CDR1 is SEHNR and CDR2 FQNEAQ (reference sequence). CDR3 amino acids: CASSKTAQPYEQYF. CDR3 coding DNA: TGTGCCAGCAGCAAAACGGCCCAACCCTACGAGCAGTACTTC.

The chain employs TRBV20-1 and TRBJ2-2; D assignment may be TRBD1 or TRBD2 (5 bases each). Trimming took off 4 bases at V and 5 bases at J, with 20 bases between the two ends. The CDR3 is made up of 16 amino acids. CDR1 is DFQATT, CDR2 SNEGSKA, per germline (reference sequence). The CDR3 region is CSATGTRYKATGELFF. As DNA, the CDR3 is TGCAGTGCTACCGGGACGCGGTACAAAGCTACCGGGGAGCTGTTTTTT.

This clonotype was counted between two and nine times. The chain recombines TRBV6-1 with TRBJ2-2; 13 positions agree with TRBD2. V shed 6 bases and J 1 base; nucleotides not matched to a gene: 8. The CDR3 is 18 residues long. Germline V gene sequence: CDR1 MNHNS, CDR2 SASEGT. This CDR3 is CASRGLAGVSWNTGELFF. CDR3 nucleotides: TGTGCCAGCAGAGGACTAGCGGGAGTGAGTTGGAACACCGGGGAGCTGTTTTTT.

There are a few counts of this clonotype. The rearrangement links TRBV7-2 to TRBJ1-1; TRBD1 matches 9 bases. From germline, CDR1 is SGHTA and CDR2 FQGNSA. This CDR3 is built from 14 residues. V was clipped by 5 bases and J by 5 bases; unmatched bases: 6. For the CDR3, the DNA is TGTGCCAGCAGCATCCGGGACAGGGCTACTGAAGCTTTCTTT. Protein product: CASSIRDRATEAFF.

Notes on this clonotype: This may be a read error, as it is one base from a much larger clone. V gene TRBV7-9 combines with J gene TRBJ2-5; D ambiguous. The V and J ends lost 4 bases and 5 bases respectively, with 5 bases between them. CDR1 and CDR2 (germline): SEHNR, FQNEAQ (reference sequence). The CDR3 sequence is 11 residues long. The CDR3, as DNA: TGTGCCAGCAGCTCATATGAGACCCAGTACTTC. It specifies CASSSYETQYF.